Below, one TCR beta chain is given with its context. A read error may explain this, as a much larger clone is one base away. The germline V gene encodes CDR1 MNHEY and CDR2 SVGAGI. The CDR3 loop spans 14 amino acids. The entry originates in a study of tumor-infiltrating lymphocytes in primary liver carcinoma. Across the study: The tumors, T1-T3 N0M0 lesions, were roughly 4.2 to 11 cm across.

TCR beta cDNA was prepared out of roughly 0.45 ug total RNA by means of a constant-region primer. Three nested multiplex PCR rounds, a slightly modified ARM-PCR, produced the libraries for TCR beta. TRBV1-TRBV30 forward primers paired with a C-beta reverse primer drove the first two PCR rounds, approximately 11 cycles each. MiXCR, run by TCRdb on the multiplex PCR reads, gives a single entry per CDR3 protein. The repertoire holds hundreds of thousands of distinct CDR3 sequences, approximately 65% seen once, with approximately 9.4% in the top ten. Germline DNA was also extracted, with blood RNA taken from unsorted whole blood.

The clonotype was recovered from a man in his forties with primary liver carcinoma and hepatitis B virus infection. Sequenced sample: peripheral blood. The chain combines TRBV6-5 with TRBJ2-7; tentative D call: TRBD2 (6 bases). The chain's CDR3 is CTSSPGGIPYEQYF. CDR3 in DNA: TGTACCAGCAGTCCAGGAGGGATCCCCTACGAGCAGTACTTC.